Each of the 21 T cell receptor beta chains below was sequenced from the same sample in a study of identifying expanded T cells in peripheral blood. Sequenced by immunoSEQ multiplex PCR; TCRdb stores in-frame clones only, minus some. Of 90,000 to 100,000 clones listed, 88% are singletons. Sample: blood. These receptors all come from a person aged 18 to 75 in good health.

The chain is built from TRBV9 and TRBJ1-3; D perhaps matches TRBD1 (6 bases). Germline V CDR1 and CDR2: SGDLS, YYNGEE. V dropped 0 bases and J dropped 2 bases, with 12 bases sitting between them. This CDR3 comprises 16 residues. CDR3 sequence reads: CASSVVGGGPGNTIYF. For the CDR3, the DNA is TGTGCCAGCAGCGTAGTCGGAGGGGGACCTGGAAACACCATATATTTT.

V and J are TRBV30 and TRBJ2-3; the D call may be TRBD1 or TRBD2 (5 bases each). CDR1 is GTSNPN, CDR2 SVGIG, per germline (reference sequence). V gave up 7 bases and J gave up 6 bases, with 14 bases separating them. The CDR3 consists of 12 residues. The CDR3 DNA is TGTGCCTCGCCGGGGCATAGCGATACGCAGTATTTT. Its translation: CASPGHSDTQYF.

V and J are TRBV10-3 and TRBJ1-4; 8 bases align to TRBD1. Looked up from germline, CDR1 is ENHRY and CDR2 is SYGVKD. V trimming: 3 bases; J trimming: 4 bases; junction bases outside the gene matches: 4. There are 15 residues in the CDR3. CDR3 residues: CAISDHRGDNEKLFF. The CDR3 DNA reads TGTGCCATCAGTGACCACAGGGGGGATAATGAAAAACTGTTTTTT.

J is TRBJ2-3 and V is TRBV18, with 9 bases identical to TRBD1. The germline CDR1 and CDR2 sequences are KGHSH and LQKENI. The V and J ends lost 2 bases and 4 bases, in that order; junction bases with no gene match: 4. This CDR3 contains 15 residues. CDR3 nucleotide sequence: TGTGCCAGCTCACCAGGGGGACAGGGAGCAGATACGCAGTATTTT. Protein product: CASSPGGQGADTQYF.

The V gene is TRBV6-5, the J gene TRBJ2-3; 7 nucleotides match TRBD2. The CDR3 consists of 13 residues. J was trimmed by 2 bases and V by 7 bases; bases with no gene match: 3. Germline CDR1 and CDR2: MNHEY and SVGAGI. In nucleotides, the CDR3 is TGTGCCAGCACCCGGGGGGTCACAGATACGCAGTATTTT. It codes for CASTRGVTDTQYF.

This clone was seen once. This chain joins TRBV28 and TRBJ2-2, with 7 positions matching TRBD2. The CDR3 runs to 15 residues. J lost 3 bases, V lost 6 bases, and 7 bases had no gene match. Germline loops: CDR1 MDHEN, CDR2 SYDVKM. The CDR3 DNA follows: TGTGCCAGCAGGTGGAAAGCGGGGTACACCGGGGAGCTGTTTTTT. Translated: CASRWKAGYTGELFF. The full variable domain, its missing parts supplied by reference TRBV28 and TRBJ2-2, is DVKVTQSSRYLVKRTGEKVFLECVQDMDHENMFWYRQDPGLGLRLIYFSYDVKMKEKGDIPEGYSVSREKKERFSLILESASTNQTSMYLCASRWKAGYTGELFFGEGSRLTVL.

The V and J genes are TRBV2 and TRBJ1-5, with unresolved D. The CDR3 covers 13 residues. The ends were cut back, 9 bases at V and 0 bases at J, with 9 bases in the middle. The germline V gene has CDR1 SNHLY and CDR2 FYNNEI. CDR3 protein: CARGQDSNQPQHF. DNA for the CDR3: TGTGCCAGGGGCCAGGATAGCAATCAGCCCCAGCATTTT. The whole variable domain, remainder taken from reference TRBV2 and TRBJ1-5, is EPEVTQTPSHQVTQMGQEVILRCVPISNHLYFYWYRQILGQKVEFLVSFYNNEISEKSEIFDDQFSVERPDGSNFTLKIRSTKLEDSAMYFCARGQDSNQPQHFGDGTRLSIL.

The rearrangement links TRBV6-5 to TRBJ2-7; D tentatively fits TRBD1 or TRBD2 (7 bases each). This CDR3 has 16 amino acids. V was clipped by 2 bases and J by 4 bases, with 18 bases between them. CDR1 and CDR2 from the germline V gene are MNHEY and SVGAGI. CDR3 loop: CASSYRQGRGQYEQYF. CDR3 nucleotides: TGTGCCAGCAGTTACCGGCAAGGGAGGGGGCAATACGAGCAGTACTTC.

The genes are TRBV7-8 and TRBJ2-1, with TRBD2 as a possible D gene (6 bases). The CDR3 consists of 14 residues. V lost 1 base to trimming and J lost 8 bases, with 12 bases between them. Germline V gene data show CDR1 as SGHVS and CDR2 as FQNEAQ. The CDR3 DNA follows: TGTGCCAGCAGCTTAGGGGACTCATATCATGAGCAGTTCTTC. Protein product: CASSLGDSYHEQFF.

The genes are TRBV10-3 and TRBJ1-2; D is unclear. V was pared by 0 bases and J by 2 bases, with 1 base between. Germline CDR1 and CDR2: ENHRY and SYGVKD. CDR3 length: 12 residues. CDR3 nucleotides: TGTGCCATCAGTGAGTCGAACTATGGCTACACCTTC. Translation: CAISESNYGYTF.

Here the CDR3 reads CASTLPPGRGRTGELFF. The CDR3 region has the DNA TGTGCCAGCACCCTCCCCCCCGGCAGGGGTAGGACCGGGGAGCTGTTTTTT. The V call is TRBV28, the J call TRBJ2-2; D is perhaps TRBD1 (6 bases). Germline CDR1 and CDR2: MDHEN and SYDVKM. V lost 7 bases and J lost 5, with 23 bases in between. The CDR3 has 17 residues.

The gene calls are TRBV28 and TRBJ1-4, with 9 bases identical to TRBD1. The CDR3 has 14 residues. J gave up 6 bases and V 10 bases, and 9 bases lay outside the gene matches. Germline CDR1 is MDHEN and CDR2 is SYDVKM. The CDR3 DNA follows: TGTGCCACCCCCGGGGACAGGGAGGATGAAAAACTGTTTTTT. It translates to CATPGDREDEKLFF.

The gene calls are TRBV2 and TRBJ2-1, with unresolved D. The CDR3 sequence is 13 residues long. Germline V CDR1 and CDR2: SNHLY, FYNNEI. V gave up 6 bases and J gave up 5 bases, with 11 bases separating them. The CDR3 spells CASSFGLNNEQFF. The CDR3 DNA reads as TGTGCCAGCAGCTTTGGGCTAAACAATGAGCAGTTCTTC. The full variable domain, its missing parts supplied by reference TRBV2 and TRBJ2-1, is EPEVTQTPSHQVTQMGQEVILRCVPISNHLYFYWYRQILGQKVEFLVSFYNNEISEKSEIFDDQFSVERPDGSNFTLKIRSTKLEDSAMYFCASSFGLNNEQFFGPGTRLTVL.

This chain joins TRBV7-3 and TRBJ2-3; 9 bases align to TRBD1. The V segment lost 5 bases and the J segment 6 bases; nucleotides outside the gene matches: 9. CDR3 length equals 15 residues. Germline assignment: CDR1 SGHTA and CDR2 FQGTGA. CDR3 nucleotide sequence: TGTGCCAGCAGCACTAGGACAGGGGTCGAGGATACGCAGTATTTT. Its translation: CASSTRTGVEDTQYF.

CDR3 nucleotides: TGCAGCGTTGGCCGGGGAGCGGGAGGATTGCTCGAGCAGTACTTC. The encoded protein is CSVGRGAGGLLEQYF. The rearrangement uses TRBV29-1 and TRBJ2-7; 9 bases agree with TRBD2. The CDR3 is 15 residues long. Germline trimming cut 4 bases from V and 6 bases from J; bases unmatched to any gene: 13. Per the germline V gene, CDR1 is SQVTM and CDR2 is ANQGSEA.

The rearrangement joins TRBV2 to TRBJ1-4, with D possibly matching TRBD1 (6 bases). Germline V CDR1 and CDR2: SNHLY, FYNNEI. The CDR3 is 14 amino acids. Trimming pared 3 bases from V and 7 bases from J, leaving 12 bases between. CDR3 bases: TGTGCCAGCAGTGATAGGGGGGGCTTTGAAAAACTGTTTTTT. It encodes CASSDRGGFEKLFF.

The chain employs TRBV10-2 and TRBJ2-7, with 7 nucleotides matching TRBD2. The trim removed 8 bases at V and 0 bases at J, leaving 7 bases unmatched. From germline, CDR1 is WSHSY and CDR2 SAAADI. The CDR3 spans 14 residues. CDR3 sequence reads: CASRTSASSYEQYF. CDR3 sequence (DNA): TGCGCCAGCCGAACTAGCGCTAGCTCCTACGAGCAGTACTTC.

The rearrangement links TRBV9 to TRBJ2-1, with 13 bases that match TRBD2. The germline CDR1 and CDR2 sequences are SGDLS and YYNGEE. Germline trimming cut 3 bases from V and 8 bases from J; bases unmatched to any gene: 8. The CDR3 extends over 16 amino acids. CDR3 in amino acids: CASSEGLAGLRDEQFF. The CDR3 nucleotides read TGTGCCAGCAGCGAGGGACTAGCGGGACTTAGGGATGAGCAGTTCTTC.

Only a few counts were recorded for this clone. V usage is TRBV30 and J usage is TRBJ1-6; D gene unclear. Trimming took 0 bases from V and 7 from J, leaving 7 bases between them. The CDR3 consists of 13 residues. Per germline, CDR1 GTSNPN and CDR2 SVGIG (reference sequence). CDR3 bases: TGTGCCTGGAGTGTGTGGGGAAATTCACCCCTCCACTTT. This gives the protein CAWSVWGNSPLHF.

The V and J genes are TRBV19 and TRBJ1-2; D remains ambiguous. The CDR3 is 15 residues long. The germline CDR1 and CDR2 sequences are LNHDA and SQIVND (reference sequence). Trimming removed 0 bases at V and 4 bases at J, with 12 bases between. This CDR3 reads CASSIESAGTYGYTF. DNA of the CDR3: TGTGCCAGTAGTATAGAATCCGCGGGAACCTATGGCTACACCTTC.

This chain joins TRBV4-1 and TRBJ1-2; 9 bases fit TRBD1. The CDR3 loop spans 15 amino acids. V lost 1 base, J lost 2 bases, and 2 bases stayed unmatched. Germline CDR1 is MGHRA and CDR2 is YSYEKL. The CDR3 loop reads CASSQVGTGNYGYTF. CDR3 DNA: TGCGCCAGCAGCCAAGTGGGGACAGGGAACTATGGCTACACCTTC.